The 8 T cell receptor beta chains presented below share a single source sample, sequenced in a study of blood T cell repertoires in COVID-19. The data were produced by immunoSEQ multiplex PCR, yet TCRdb's version contains in-frame clones alone and is incomplete. The sample carries some 97,000 clones, about 85% recorded once. The sequenced sample was peripheral blood. These receptors were taken from a human donor in a cohort sampled during active COVID-19.

CDR3 protein: CSVIRTGRGEAFF. CDR3 bases: TGCAGCGTCATTCGGACAGGGCGTGGGGAAGCTTTCTTT. V usage is TRBV29-1 and J usage is TRBJ1-1; 8 nucleotides match TRBD1. The CDR3 contains 13 residues. V was clipped by 6 bases and J by 8 bases; unmatched bases: 11. Germline V gene data show CDR1 as SQVTM and CDR2 as ANQGSEA.

The chain employs TRBV5-8 and TRBJ1-5; D unclear. This CDR3 region has 15 residues. The V and J ends lost 0 bases and 7 bases respectively, with 14 bases between them. CDR1 SGHTS and CDR2 YDEGEE come from the germline V gene. CDR3 sequence: CASSLAGIRGQPQHF. In DNA, the CDR3 is TGTGCCAGCAGCTTGGCGGGCATCCGGGGACAGCCCCAGCATTTT.

The rearrangement uses TRBV5-1 and TRBJ2-7; the match to TRBD1 covers 8 bases. Germline-derived CDR1 and CDR2 are SGHRS and YFSETQ. The CDR3 has 14 amino acids. J was trimmed by 2 bases and V by 5 bases; bases with no gene match: 6. The CDR3 reads CASRARTGTYEQYF. DNA of the CDR3: TGCGCCAGCAGGGCTAGGACAGGGACCTACGAGCAGTACTTC.

The rearrangement joins TRBV5-1 to TRBJ2-5, with a tentative D call TRBD1 (6 bases). The CDR3 spans 12 residues. Germline V lookup: CDR1 SGHRS, CDR2 YFSETQ. V was pared by 0 bases and J by 9 bases, with 9 bases between. The CDR3 nucleotides read TGCGCCAGCAGCTTGGACAGGGTGGCCCAGTACTTC. Translating gives CASSLDRVAQYF.

This clone was seen a few times. The chain links TRBV30 to TRBJ1-2, with D unresolved. This CDR3 comprises 12 residues. V was trimmed by 1 base and J by 8 bases, leaving 11 bases between them. CDR1 and CDR2 (germline): GTSNPN, SVGIG (reference sequence). CDR3 region: CAWSAAAGGYTF. CDR3 bases: TGTGCCTGGAGTGCAGCGGCCGGGGGCTACACCTTC.

This chain links TRBV5-1 with TRBJ1-2, with a weak D call TRBD1 (6 bases). Germline CDR1 is SGHRS and CDR2 is YFSETQ. CDR3 length: 15 amino acids. Trimming removed 0 bases at V and 6 bases at J, with 15 bases between. As DNA, the CDR3 is TGCGCCAGCAGCTTGGCTCAGGGGACTATTAATGGCTACACCTTC. Amino acid sequence: CASSLAQGTINGYTF.

The chain couples TRBV2 to TRBJ2-1; D may be TRBD2 (5 bases). The CDR3 extends over 15 amino acids. Germline V lookup: CDR1 SNHLY, CDR2 FYNNEI. V was clipped by 3 bases and J by 0 bases, with 9 bases between them. The CDR3: CASSEIGVSYNEQFF. CDR3 nucleotide sequence: TGTGCCAGCAGTGAGATCGGGGTCTCCTACAATGAGCAGTTCTTC.

Turning to this clone: Additional DNA sequences in this sample encode the identical CDR3. V usage is TRBV6-5 and J usage is TRBJ1-1; D ambiguous. This CDR3 comprises 14 residues. Germline values: CDR1 MNHEY, CDR2 SVGAGI. Trimming stripped 0 bases from V and 0 bases from J, with 5 bases between. The CDR3 DNA is TGTGCCAGCAGTTACTCCGGGGTGAACACTGAAGCTTTCTTT. Protein sequence: CASSYSGVNTEAFF.